The entry below describes one T cell receptor (beta chain). This clonotype came up many times. Its antigen is still unknown. The sample holds no much larger clone one base away, and base qualities are not on file. Including the terminal cysteine and phenylalanine, the CDR3 comprises 17 residues. Only the CDR3 DNA stays, 51 bases, in frame from base 1. From the germline V gene, CDR1 is SGHRS and CDR2 is YFSETQ. V trim: 4 bases; J trim: 0 bases; unmatched bases: 7. The library was produced with PCR. Sequencer: Illumina HiSeq 2500. TCR libraries were prepared with molecular barcoding, using unique molecular identifiers to normalize TCRbeta repertoire quantification. The public reads were quality trimmed at Q25 with fastp and then assembled into clones with MiXCR by TCRdb, keeping productive beta chains. Records with the same CDR3 protein are collapsed into one entry carrying the most frequent genes and DNA. Recorded for this sample are about 300,000 distinct CDR3 sequences; around 10% of them occurred a single time. Over 6% of the sample comes from the top ten.

The data are from a study of T-cell reconstitution after alpha-beta-depleted transplantation in children (dated by TCRdb to about 2016). Turning to the overall study: T-cell immune reconstitution after TCRalphabeta/CD19-depleted allogeneic hematopoietic cell transplantation in children was quantitatively tracked in the study by means of TCR repertoire profiling.

The treatment or condition label, read with the paper, signifies: allogeneic hematopoietic cell transplantation with graft depleted of TCRalphabeta T cells and CD19 B cells. Transplant recipients were children who received TCRalphabeta/CD19-depleted allogeneic hematopoietic cell grafts. General findings and caveats noted by the study authors: In some patients, high TCRbeta diversity at day 60 was attributed to recipient T cells and intrathymic progenitors that had survived conditioning. The frequencies of hyperexpanded clones fell over the following months, and after one year, T-cell counts and TCRbeta diversity were mostly attributed to newly produced T cells. About two months after transplant, the apparently early recovery of alphabetaT-cell counts reportedly depended on just several hundred clones that had expanded rapidly and came from non-depleted graft cells.

The chain joins TRBV5-1 to TRBJ2-3; TRBD2 aligns with 11 central bases. The sequenced sample was PBMCs, obtained before TCRalphabeta/CD19-depleted stem cell transplant. This TCR was recovered from a boy younger than two with acute myeloid leukemia, due to receive a stem cell transplant. The base sequence is TGCGCCAGCAGCCTGGGACTAGCGGTCCCTAGCACAGATACGCAGTATTTT. It specifies CASSLGLAVPSTDTQYF.